The T cell receptor beta chain described here comes from a study of blood T cell repertoires in COVID-19. The wider study: Recovered Cohort 3 donors showed two negative PCRs, clearance, or symptom resolution. From the United States, Italy and Spain came samples of acute and convalescent COVID-19. In each case, the material was cDNA or gDNA derived from T cells, B-cell-depleted T cells, or PBMCs.

This CDR3 region has 17 residues. V shed 6 bases and J shed 4 bases, with 19 bases lying between them. Germline-derived CDR1 and CDR2 are MGHDK and SYGVNS. In assigning cohorts, the study relied on participant-reported clinical history. The repertoire was sequenced with immunoSEQ multiplex PCR; TCRdb's copy has only in-frame clones and lacks some. The profile shows approximately 190,000 clones, more than 85% of them singletons. This rearrangement joins TRBV25-1 to TRBJ2-6; TRBD1 might be the D (6 bases). The sequence was obtained from a woman in her thirties or forties in a cohort exposed to, infected with or recovered from COVID-19 (not recorded which). Material for sequencing was PBMCs or T cells enriched from blood (not recorded which). The CDR3 coding sequence is TGTGCCAGCAGCAGGTCCGGCAGGGGATCCGGGGCCAACGTCCTGACTTTC. Its protein product is CASSRSGRGSGANVLTF.